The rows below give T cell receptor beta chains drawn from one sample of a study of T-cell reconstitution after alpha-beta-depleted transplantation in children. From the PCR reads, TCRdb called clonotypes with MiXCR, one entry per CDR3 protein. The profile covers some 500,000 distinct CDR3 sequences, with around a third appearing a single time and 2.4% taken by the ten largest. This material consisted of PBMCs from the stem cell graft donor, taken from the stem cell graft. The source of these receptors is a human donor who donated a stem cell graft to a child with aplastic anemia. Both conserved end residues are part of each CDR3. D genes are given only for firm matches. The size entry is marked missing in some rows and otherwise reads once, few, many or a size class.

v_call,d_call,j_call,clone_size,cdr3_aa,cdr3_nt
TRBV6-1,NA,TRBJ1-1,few,CASTTRGGRGNTEAFF,TGTGCCAGCACCACCCGAGGCGGCAGAGGGAACACTGAAGCTTTCTTT
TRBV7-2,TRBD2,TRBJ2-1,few,CASSPGLLANVYNEQFF,TGTGCCAGCAGCCCAGGGCTACTAGCGAATGTATACAATGAGCAGTTCTTC
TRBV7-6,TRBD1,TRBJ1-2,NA,CASSLGTGGAGYGYTF,TGTGCCAGCAGCTTAGGGACAGGGGGCGCGGGCTATGGCTACACCTTC
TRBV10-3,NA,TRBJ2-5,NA,CAISEAGETQYF,TGTGCCATCAGTGAGGCGGGGGAGACCCAGTACTTC
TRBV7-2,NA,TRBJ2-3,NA,CASSPWALTDTQYF,TGTGCCAGCAGCCCCTGGGCCCTCACAGATACGCAGTATTTT
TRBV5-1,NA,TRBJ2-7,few,CASSLGGSSSIYEQYF,TGCGCCAGCAGCTTGGGCGGATCGTCCTCAATCTACGAGCAGTACTTC
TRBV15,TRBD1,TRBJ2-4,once,CATNGQGRNIQYF,TGTGCCACGAACGGACAGGGGAGAAACATTCAGTACTTC
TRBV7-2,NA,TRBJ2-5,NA,CASSTQLETQYF,TGTGCCAGCAGCACCCAGTTAGAGACCCAGTACTTC
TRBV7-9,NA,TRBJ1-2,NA,CASTPWSSQNYGYTF,TGTGCCAGCACCCCCTGGTCCAGTCAGAACTATGGCTACACCTTC
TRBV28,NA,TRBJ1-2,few,CASSLFGGYTF,TGTGCCAGCAGTTTATTCGGTGGCTACACCTTC
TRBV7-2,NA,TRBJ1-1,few,CASSPTFLKDTEAFF,TGTGCCAGCAGCCCGACGTTTCTCAAGGACACTGAAGCTTTCTTT
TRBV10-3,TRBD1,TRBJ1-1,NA,CAITDRGRRTEAFF,TGTGCCATCACTGACAGGGGGCGGCGGACTGAAGCTTTCTTT
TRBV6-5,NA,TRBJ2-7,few,CASSYSSLGAGPGNEQYF,TGTGCCAGCAGTTACTCGTCCTTAGGTGCGGGTCCAGGTAACGAGCAGTACTTC
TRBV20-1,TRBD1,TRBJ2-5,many,CSGWDRSPAPQYF,TGCAGTGGCTGGGACAGGAGTCCCGCCCCCCAGTACTTC
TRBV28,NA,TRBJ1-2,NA,CASTGHGYGYTF,TGTGCCAGTACGGGACACGGGTATGGCTACACCTTC
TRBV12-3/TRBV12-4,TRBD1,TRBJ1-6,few,CASSPRTGRSPLHF,TGTGCCAGCAGCCCAAGGACAGGGAGATCACCCCTCCACTTT
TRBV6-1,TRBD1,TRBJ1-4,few,CASRDRGQGLANEKLFF,TGTGCCAGCAGGGACAGAGGACAGGGTTTGGCTAATGAAAAACTGTTTTTT